This T cell receptor (beta chain) was captured by sequencing in a study of T cell responses to AZD1222 COVID-19 vaccine. Assay used: immunoSEQ multiplex PCR; TCRdb lists only in-frame clones, some missing. This table has roughly 150,000 clones, more than 70% appearing once. About this clone itself: Its antigen is not identified.

Study results and caveats: When two AZD1222 doses had been given, Spike-specific TCR breadth and depth rose.

The CDR3 is 14 residues long. Germline V gene lookup returns CDR1 LGHDT and CDR2 YNNKEL (reference sequence). After removal of 4 bases from V and 7 bases from J, the junction contained 6 bases not matched to a gene. The chain has TRBV3-1 (or the pseudogene TRBV3-2) and TRBJ1-2; TRBD1 aligns across 10 bases. Sequencing was performed on peripheral blood, taken on day 0 of MenACWY control vaccination. The clonotype comes from an adult in good health. The CDR3 reads CASSLPGQGSGYTF. CDR3 sequence (DNA): TGTGCCAGCAGCCTTCCGGGACAGGGGTCTGGCTACACCTTC.